Below, 29 T cell receptor beta chains from the same sample are listed, as sequenced in a study of blood T cell repertoires in COVID-19. The assay was immunoSEQ multiplex PCR, and TCRdb's table has in-frame clones only and misses some. The data contain more than 200,000 clones, around 90% of them singletons. The sequenced sample consisted of peripheral blood. These TCRs come from a man aged 25 to 45 with COVID-19, enrolled during active disease.

The V call is TRBV4-3, the J call TRBJ1-4; D possibly corresponds to TRBD1 (5 bases). Trimming removed 4 bases from V and 7 bases from J, with 22 bases in between. Germline V gene data show CDR1 as LGHNA and CDR2 as YSLEER. The CDR3 extends over 17 amino acids. CDR3 sequence (DNA): TGCGCCAGCAGCCGAGCTGAAGGAGGGGCATCAGGTGAAAAACTGTTTTTT. It is translated as CASSRAEGGASGEKLFF.

V and J are TRBV5-8 and TRBJ1-4; 8 positions agree with TRBD1. V gave up 6 bases and J gave up 2 bases; unmatched junction bases: 9. This CDR3 has 16 amino acids. The germline V gene has CDR1 SGHTS and CDR2 YDEGEE. The CDR3 nucleotides are TGTGCCAGCACCCGAGCAGGGGGCAAGACTAATGAAAAACTGTTTTTT. This translates into CASTRAGGKTNEKLFF.

This sequence joins TRBV5-1 and TRBJ2-3; D is undetermined. CDR3 length equals 13 residues. Trimming cost V 0 bases and J 5 bases, with 7 bases left between them. CDR1 and CDR2 (germline): SGHRS, YFSETQ. CDR3 DNA: TGCGCCAGCAGCTTGGACCTCGGAGATACGCAGTATTTT. Translated: CASSLDLGDTQYF.

The gene calls are TRBV19 and TRBJ2-2, with 7 bases that match TRBD1. This CDR3 is 17 amino acids long. The germline V gene has CDR1 LNHDA and CDR2 SQIVND (reference sequence). Unmatched junction bases numbered 11, after V lost 7 bases and J lost 0 bases. Written as DNA, the CDR3 is TGTGCCAGTACCCCCCCGACAGGGAAAGCGAACACCGGGGAGCTGTTTTTT. The encoded protein is CASTPPTGKANTGELFF.

The chain couples TRBV30 to TRBJ1-5; 8 bases align to TRBD1. Losses at the gene ends were 1 base for V and 7 bases for J; bases not matched to a gene: 3. The CDR3 length is 13 residues. The germline CDR1 and CDR2 sequences are GTSNPN and SVGIG (reference sequence). The CDR3 sequence is CAWSAGDRQPQHF. DNA of the CDR3: TGTGCCTGGAGTGCCGGGGACAGGCAGCCCCAGCATTTT.

This chain joins TRBV7-8 and TRBJ1-2; maybe TRBD1 (6 bases). The CDR3 is 13 residues long. Germline loops: CDR1 SGHVS, CDR2 FQNEAQ. V lost 5 bases and J 6 bases, leaving 13 bases between the germline ends. The CDR3 bases are TGTGCCAGCAGCCGCCGGGGGGGCGATGGCTACACCTTC. Residues: CASSRRGGDGYTF.

V usage is TRBV9 and J usage is TRBJ2-1, with 7 positions matching TRBD1. CDR3 size: 17 residues. V shed 4 bases and J 2 bases; nucleotides not matched to a gene: 12. Germline V lookup: CDR1 SGDLS, CDR2 YYNGEE. The CDR3 loop reads CASSLISGTATYNEQFF. The CDR3 DNA is TGTGCCAGCAGCCTTATATCCGGGACAGCGACCTACAATGAGCAGTTCTTC.

The chain uses TRBV6-5 and TRBJ1-2; D is undetermined. The CDR3 covers 14 residues. The V end was cut by 6 bases, the J end by 3 bases, with 14 bases between. Germline lookup yields CDR1 MNHEY and CDR2 SVGAGI. The CDR3 sequence: CASRPDKAHYGYTF. CDR3 DNA: TGTGCCAGCAGGCCCGACAAGGCCCACTATGGCTACACCTTC.

The chain is built from TRBV7-6 and TRBJ2-1, with D possibly matching TRBD2 (5 bases). The CDR3 has 16 residues. The V and J ends lost 7 bases and 6 bases respectively, with 22 bases between them. Germline loops: CDR1 SGHVS, CDR2 FNYEAQ. CDR3 residues: CASTFRGSVKSNEQFF. The CDR3 DNA sequence: TGTGCCAGCACCTTCCGGGGTAGCGTGAAGAGCAATGAGCAGTTCTTC.

The chain is built from TRBV10-1 and TRBJ1-6, with D perhaps TRBD1 (6 bases). CDR1 and CDR2 (germline): WNHNN, SYGVQD (reference sequence). The CDR3 has 17 residues. Between the trimmed V and J ends, which lost 9 bases and 0 bases, there was a span of 18 bases. CDR3 in amino acids: CARADRSKSSYNSPLHF. In nucleotides, the CDR3 is TGCGCCAGGGCAGACAGGTCTAAGAGCTCCTATAATTCACCCCTCCACTTT.

The V gene is TRBV6-5, the J gene TRBJ2-1; tentative D call: TRBD1 (5 bases). CDR1 MNHEY and CDR2 SVGAGI come from the germline V gene. Trimming took off 0 bases at V and 9 bases at J, with 15 bases between the two ends. This CDR3 region has 15 residues. The DNA of the CDR3 is TGTGCCAGCAGTTACTCTAGGGGCTTATCTGGTGAGCAGTTCTTC. As protein: CASSYSRGLSGEQFF.

CDR3: CASSLLSNQPQHF. CDR3 bases: TGTGCCAGCAGCTTACTTAGCAATCAGCCCCAGCATTTT. This chain links TRBV7-2 with TRBJ1-5; unclear D gene. V dropped 2 bases and J dropped 0 bases, with 2 bases sitting between them. CDR3 length: 13 residues. The germline V gene encodes CDR1 SGHTA and CDR2 FQGNSA.

The chain couples TRBV3-1 (or the pseudogene TRBV3-2) to TRBJ1-3; D is undetermined. Germline V gene lookup returns CDR1 LGHDT and CDR2 YNNKEL (reference sequence). The CDR3 length is 16 residues. The V end was cut by 0 bases, the J end by 2 bases, with 11 bases between. CDR3 nucleotide sequence: TGTGCCAGCAGCCAAGAAGTCAGAGGGCCTGGAAACACCATATATTTT. Residues: CASSQEVRGPGNTIYF.

This clone occurred once. The chain is built from TRBV18 and TRBJ2-7; D is unresolved. V was shortened by 0 bases and J by 4 bases, with 7 bases between the two germline ends. CDR3 size: 13 residues. Germline CDR1 is KGHSH and CDR2 is LQKENI. The CDR3 loop is CASSPPSEYEQYF. The CDR3, as DNA: TGTGCCAGCTCACCACCGAGTGAGTACGAGCAGTACTTC.

This clone came up a few times. This sequence joins TRBV7-2 and TRBJ1-1; TRBD1 aligns across 8 bases. CDR3 length equals 16 residues. Germline-derived CDR1 and CDR2 are SGHTA and FQGNSA. V shed 5 bases, J shed 1 base, and the junction held 9 bases outside the gene matches. The CDR3 is CASSPRGQGGNTEAFF. CDR3 DNA sequence: TGTGCCAGCAGCCCGCGAGGACAGGGAGGGAACACTGAAGCTTTCTTT.

The rearrangement joins TRBV28 to TRBJ1-6; unclear D gene. This CDR3 is built from 14 residues. Trimming pared 10 bases from V and 3 bases from J, leaving 13 bases between. Germline V gene data show CDR1 as MDHEN and CDR2 as SYDVKM. The CDR3 loop reads CATEEVGYNSPLHF. For the CDR3, the DNA is TGTGCCACCGAGGAAGTGGGCTATAATTCACCCCTCCACTTT. Variable domain in full (rest from reference TRBV28 and TRBJ1-6): DVKVTQSSRYLVKRTGEKVFLECVQDMDHENMFWYRQDPGLGLRLIYFSYDVKMKEKGDIPEGYSVSREKKERFSLILESASTNQTSMYLCATEEVGYNSPLHFGNGTRLTVT.

This chain joins TRBV2 and TRBJ1-4, with D uncertain. Germline CDR1 and CDR2: SNHLY and FYNNEI. The CDR3 consists of 14 residues. V was pared by 8 bases and J by 6 bases, with 16 bases between. DNA of the CDR3: TGTGCCAGCCGAAGGCCGGGAGAAGATGAAAAACTGTTTTTT. Encoded protein: CASRRPGEDEKLFF. Together with reference TRBV2 and TRBJ1-4, the CDR3 gives the full variable domain: EPEVTQTPSHQVTQMGQEVILRCVPISNHLYFYWYRQILGQKVEFLVSFYNNEISEKSEIFDDQFSVERPDGSNFTLKIRSTKLEDSAMYFCASRRPGEDEKLFFGSGTQLSVL.

The J gene is TRBJ1-5, the V gene TRBV7-9; no reliable D call. The CDR3 sequence is 15 residues long. The V and J ends lost 4 bases and 6 bases respectively, with 16 bases between them. Germline CDR1 SEHNR, CDR2 FQNEAQ (reference sequence). The CDR3 spells CASSSTGSILQPQHF. The CDR3 DNA reads as TGTGCCAGCAGCTCCACGGGGAGTATCCTTCAGCCCCAGCATTTT.

The rearrangement uses TRBV15 and TRBJ2-1; D is ambiguous. Germline assignment: CDR1 LNHNV and CDR2 YYDKDF (reference sequence). CDR3 size: 16 residues. Trimming pared 0 bases from V and 12 bases from J, leaving 21 bases between. CDR3 bases: TGTGCCACCAGCAGAGAAGAGGCGTATGAGTTCGGTGGGCAGTTCTTC. It encodes CATSREEAYEFGGQFF.

The chain recombines TRBV29-1 with TRBJ1-1; TRBD1 matches 7 bases. This CDR3 region has 13 residues. V lost 5 bases, J lost 0 bases, and 3 bases stayed unmatched. The V gene's germline CDR1 is SQVTM and CDR2 ANQGSEA. The CDR3 reads CSVTGQLNTEAFF. DNA for the CDR3: TGCAGCGTTACGGGACAGTTGAACACTGAAGCTTTCTTT.

V gene TRBV18 combines with J gene TRBJ2-7; no definite D call. This CDR3 spans 15 amino acids. The V gene's germline CDR1 is KGHSH and CDR2 LQKENI. The V end lost 3 bases, the J end lost 0 bases, and 12 bases lay between the germline ends. The CDR3 DNA sequence: TGTGCCAGCTCACCCGGAGTGGAGAGCTCCTACGAGCAGTACTTC. Its protein is CASSPGVESSYEQYF.

The V gene is TRBV6-5, the J gene TRBJ1-1; a possible D gene is TRBD1 (6 bases). Germline-derived CDR1 and CDR2 are MNHEY and SVGAGI. Trimming took 3 bases from V and 3 from J, leaving 11 bases between them. The CDR3 has 14 amino acids. CDR3 sequence reads: CASSYGGAYTEAFF. CDR3 DNA sequence: TGTGCCAGCAGTTATGGGGGCGCGTACACTGAAGCTTTCTTT.

V gene TRBV9 combines with J gene TRBJ1-2; D gene uncertain. CDR3 length equals 14 residues. From germline, CDR1 is SGDLS and CDR2 YYNGEE. V lost 2 bases to trimming and J lost 6 bases, with 14 bases between them. The CDR3 sequence: CASSVTDRFNGYTF. In DNA form, the CDR3 reads TGTGCCAGCAGCGTCACAGACCGTTTCAATGGCTACACCTTC.

The chain joins TRBV28 to TRBJ2-3; 7 bases align to TRBD2. The CDR3 totals 15 residues. With 2 bases clipped from V and 4 bases from J, the junction kept 6 bases outside the gene matches. Germline CDR1 reads MDHEN; CDR2 reads SYDVKM. CDR3 amino acids: CASSLAAGEPDTQYF. The CDR3, as DNA: TGTGCCAGCAGTTTAGCGGCGGGAGAACCAGATACGCAGTATTTT.

The genes are TRBV11-3 and TRBJ2-7, with TRBD2 identical over 8 bases. V dropped 4 bases and J dropped 2; count of bases not matched to a gene: 7. Germline CDR1 and CDR2: SGHNT and YENEEA. The CDR3 spans 15 residues. The CDR3 DNA reads as TGTGCCAGCAGCTCCCGTAGCGGGGCCGCCTACGAGCAGTACTTC. Protein sequence: CASSSRSGAAYEQYF.

The V gene is TRBV28, the J gene TRBJ1-6, with 12 bases identical to TRBD1. J lost 10 bases, V lost 10 bases, and 14 bases had no gene match. The CDR3 runs 16 residues. CDR1 is MDHEN and CDR2 is SYDVKM in the germline V gene. DNA of the CDR3: TGTGCCACCGACGGGGGACAGGGGGCTTCTTTATCACCCCTCCACTTT. Amino acid sequence: CATDGGQGASLSPLHF.

V gene TRBV9 combines with J gene TRBJ2-7; the D gene is possibly TRBD1 (5 bases). V dropped 0 bases and J dropped 3 bases, with 19 bases sitting between them. The CDR3 is made up of 17 amino acids. Germline CDR1 reads SGDLS; CDR2 reads YYNGEE. The CDR3 loop reads CASSVANKGIRGYEQYF. The CDR3 DNA is TGTGCCAGCAGCGTAGCTAATAAGGGCATAAGGGGCTACGAGCAGTACTTC. Full variable domain (missing parts from reference TRBV9 and TRBJ2-7): DSGVTQTPKHLITATGQRVTLRCSPRSGDLSVYWYQQSLDQGLQFLIQYYNGEERAKGNILERFSAQQFPDLHSELNLSSLELGDSALYFCASSVANKGIRGYEQYFGPGTRLTVT.

This clone has only a few counts. The V gene is TRBV28, the J gene TRBJ1-4; 10 bases agree with TRBD1. The CDR3 contains 17 residues. Germline CDR1 reads MDHEN; CDR2 reads SYDVKM. The V gene end was trimmed by 1 base and the J gene end by 4 bases; junction bases not matched to a gene: 6. The DNA of the CDR3 is TGTGCCAGCAGTTTATCTGACAGGGGGCTCGGTAATGAAAAACTGTTTTTT. Its translation: CASSLSDRGLGNEKLFF.

This clone was seen only once. This chain links TRBV7-9 with TRBJ2-6; 7 nucleotides agree with TRBD1. Per germline, CDR1 SEHNR and CDR2 FQNEAQ (reference sequence). The ends lost 5 bases at V and 0 bases at J; junction bases unmatched: 10. This CDR3 region has 18 residues. CDR3 protein: CASSPKGTVISGANVLTF. CDR3 nucleotides: TGTGCCAGCAGCCCTAAGGGGACAGTTATCTCTGGGGCCAACGTCCTGACTTTC.